A selection of T cell receptor beta chains follows, all from one sample in a study of blood T cell repertoires in COVID-19. Data came from immunoSEQ multiplex PCR; TCRdb stores just in-frame clones and leaves some out. The data show 210,000 or so clones, over 75% seen once. Source material: peripheral blood. Receptor source: a man between 45 and 60 years old who had recovered from COVID-19. Each CDR3 is given without its conserved first and last residue.

V gene: TRBV7-9
J gene: TRBJ2-5
CDR3 protein: ASSAPGLAGVPGETQY

V gene: TRBV5-8
J gene: TRBJ1-5
CDR3 protein: ASMRDQPQH

V gene: TRBV5-4
J gene: TRBJ1-5
CDR3 protein: ASSSQGYSNQPQH

V gene: TRBV4-1
J gene: TRBJ2-3
CDR3 protein: ASSQVGSGDTQY

V gene: TRBV5-1
J gene: TRBJ2-7
CDR3 protein: ASSSATGSGSYEQY

V gene: TRBV28
J gene: TRBJ2-7
CDR3 protein: ASSLGLNRGLSYEQY

V gene: TRBV2
J gene: TRBJ1-4
CDR3 protein: AGRGQGEEKLF

V gene: TRBV6-2/TRBV6-3
J gene: TRBJ1-4
CDR3 protein: ASSHPRARGEKLF

V gene: TRBV9
J gene: TRBJ1-1
CDR3 protein: ASSAQGIGTEAF

V gene: TRBV5-1
J gene: TRBJ2-7
CDR3 protein: ASSWGVVGSYEQY

V gene: TRBV5-1
J gene: TRBJ2-7
CDR3 protein: ASSHGTRSYEQY

V gene: TRBV14
J gene: TRBJ1-1
CDR3 protein: ASSFGGRTEAF

V gene: TRBV27
J gene: TRBJ1-1
CDR3 protein: ASSRQGRIFDTEAF

V gene: TRBV2
J gene: TRBJ1-5
CDR3 protein: ASSVTGSPQH

V gene: TRBV29-1
J gene: TRBJ2-5
CDR3 protein: SVETGGPSETQY

V gene: TRBV19
J gene: TRBJ1-5
CDR3 protein: ASTDSSEIRNQPQH

V gene: TRBV12-5
J gene: TRBJ1-3
CDR3 protein: ASTDRRPSGNTIY

V gene: TRBV5-4
J gene: TRBJ2-1
CDR3 protein: ASSRDFAVGEQF

V gene: TRBV6-4
J gene: TRBJ1-1
CDR3 protein: ASSDTYSDGGTEAF

V gene: TRBV5-6
J gene: TRBJ1-1
CDR3 protein: ASSPGTVRTEAF

V gene: TRBV11-1
J gene: TRBJ2-7
CDR3 protein: ASSSLREGTYEQY

V gene: TRBV2
J gene: TRBJ1-1
CDR3 protein: ASIKSGGRTEAF